This record looks at one TCR beta chain sequence and its context. This sample is drawn from a study of blood T cell repertoires in COVID-19. Sequenced by immunoSEQ multiplex PCR; TCRdb stores in-frame clones only, minus some. The sample carries 250,000 or so clones, about 80% recorded once. The CDR3 contains 14 residues. V was pared by 3 bases and J by 8 bases, with 3 bases of the junction left unmatched. CDR1 and CDR2 from the germline V gene are MNHEY and SMNVEV (reference sequence). The source of this sequence is a man younger than 40 who had recovered from COVID-19. Sequencing was carried out using peripheral blood. The V gene is TRBV27, the J gene TRBJ1-6; 8 positions agree with TRBD1. The CDR3 loop is CASSLDREDSPLHF. CDR3 in DNA: TGTGCCAGCAGTTTGGACAGGGAGGATTCACCCCTCCACTTT.